These T cell receptor beta chains were read from a single sample in a study of T cell clones after liver transplantation. Data came from immunoSEQ multiplex PCR; TCRdb stores just in-frame clones and leaves some out. The sample includes 20,000 to 25,000 clones, approximately 71% seen only once; the top ten take about 2.6%. The input for sequencing was CD4+ T cells from blood, taken before liver transplant. Source of these receptors: a human donor who received a liver transplant. The CDR3 runs from the conserved cysteine through the conserved F or W. The D gene is left open where the match is weak. Clone size, where shown, is once, few, many, or a class for clones that have expanded.

>NA|NA|TRBJ2-1|TRBV11-3
CASSLDGEFAEQFF
TGTGCCAGCAGCTTAGACGGTGAGTTCGCTGAGCAGTTCTTC
>NA|NA|TRBJ1-3|TRBV11-3
CASSAQGVVSGNTIYF
TGTGCCAGCAGCGCCCAAGGTGTGGTCTCTGGAAACACCATATATTTT
>TRBD2|NA|TRBJ2-2|TRBV23-1
CASSQSSRTSGRTGELFF
TGCGCCAGCAGTCAATCGTCTAGGACTAGCGGGAGGACCGGGGAGCTGTTTTTT
>NA|NA|TRBJ1-2|TRBV6-1
CASSYDRNYGYTF
TGTGCCAGCAGTTATGATAGGAATTATGGCTACACCTTC
>NA|NA|TRBJ2-2|TRBV6-5
CASSRPGSELFF
TGTGCCAGCAGCCGACCAGGGAGCGAGCTGTTTTTT
>TRBD1|NA|TRBJ2-7|TRBV28
CASSHQRQGIYEQYF
TGTGCCAGCAGTCACCAGAGACAGGGGATCTACGAGCAGTACTTC
>TRBD2|few|TRBJ2-1|TRBV18
CASSRGLAGHFNEQFF
TGTGCCAGCTCACGCGGACTAGCGGGACATTTCAATGAGCAGTTCTTC
>NA|NA|TRBJ1-3|TRBV30
CAWRSLGPGNTIYF
TGTGCCTGGAGGTCACTGGGACCCGGAAACACCATATATTTT
>TRBD1|NA|TRBJ2-5|TRBV7-6
CASSLGQIVQETQYF
TGTGCCAGCAGCTTGGGACAGATAGTCCAAGAGACCCAGTACTTC
>TRBD1|NA|TRBJ2-1|TRBV28
CASYEAGGDEQFF
TGTGCCAGCTACGAAGCAGGGGGCGATGAGCAGTTCTTC
>TRBD1|NA|TRBJ2-7|TRBV13
CASSLRRDSSYEQYF
TGTGCCAGCAGCTTACGCCGGGACAGCTCCTACGAGCAGTACTTC
>NA|NA|TRBJ2-1|TRBV5-1
CASSLSLQSYNEQFF
TGCGCCAGCAGCTTGAGTTTGCAATCTTACAATGAGCAGTTCTTC
>NA|NA|TRBJ1-5|TRBV2
CASSEGSGKPQHF
TGTGCCAGCAGTGAAGGGTCGGGTAAGCCCCAGCATTTT
>NA|few|TRBJ1-1|TRBV7-9
CASSYPGQYTEAFF
TGTGCCAGCAGTTATCCGGGACAATACACTGAAGCTTTCTTT
>NA|NA|TRBJ2-7|TRBV15
CATSNQDEQYF
TGTGCCACCAGCAACCAGGATGAGCAGTACTTC
>NA|few|TRBJ2-2|TRBV29-1
CSVDGPGFAGELFF
TGCAGCGTTGATGGTCCAGGGTTCGCCGGGGAGCTGTTTTTT
>TRBD1|NA|TRBJ1-5|TRBV2
CASRKDRGDNQPQHF
TGTGCCAGCAGAAAGGACAGGGGGGACAATCAGCCCCAGCATTTT
>NA|NA|TRBJ1-1|TRBV28
CASNRAMNTEAFF
TGTGCCAGCAATAGGGCCATGAACACTGAAGCTTTCTTT
>TRBD2|few|TRBJ2-1|TRBV7-9
CASSLGLANEQFF
TGTGCCAGCAGCTTGGGACTAGCTAATGAGCAGTTCTTC
>NA|NA|TRBJ1-4|TRBV2
CASSGWEKLFF
TGTGCCAGTAGTGGATGGGAAAAACTGTTTTTT
>NA|NA|TRBJ2-5|TRBV7-9
CASSLGSDKGETQYF
TGTGCCAGCAGCTTAGGCTCAGATAAGGGGGAGACCCAGTACTTC
>NA|once|TRBJ2-5|TRBV11-2
CASSLVGGWGQETQYF
TGTGCCAGCAGCTTAGTCGGCGGGTGGGGACAAGAGACCCAGTACTTC
>TRBD1|NA|TRBJ1-1|TRBV5-1
CASSLAPNRGTEAFF
TGCGCCAGCAGCTTGGCTCCAAACAGGGGCACTGAAGCTTTCTTT
>NA|NA|TRBJ2-1|TRBV4-3
CASSRSTSRVNEQFF
TGCGCCAGCAGCCGTAGCACTAGCAGAGTCAATGAGCAGTTCTTC
>NA|NA|TRBJ1-5|TRBV2
CASSERGRDSNQPQHF
TGTGCCAGCAGTGAACGTGGCAGGGATAGCAATCAGCCCCAGCATTTT
>NA|NA|TRBJ1-5|TRBV5-1
CASSLDGNSNQPQHF
TGCGCCAGCAGCTTGGACGGGAATAGCAATCAGCCCCAGCATTTT
>TRBD2|NA|TRBJ2-1|TRBV4-2
CASSQGRGRGGYNEQFF
TGTGCCAGCAGCCAAGGGAGAGGGCGGGGGGGCTACAATGAGCAGTTCTTC
>NA|once|TRBJ2-3|TRBV6-5
CASSTWGEGTDTQYF
TGTGCCAGCAGTACCTGGGGAGAGGGCACAGATACGCAGTATTTT
>NA|NA|TRBJ2-2|TRBV5-1
CASRFSEPTGELFF
TGCGCCTCCCGGTTTAGCGAACCCACCGGGGAGCTGTTTTTT
>NA|few|TRBJ1-4|TRBV30
CAWSVLTANEKLFF
TGTGCCTGGAGTGTATTGACAGCTAATGAAAAACTGTTTTTT
>NA|NA|TRBJ1-4|TRBV7-9
CASSSTSERALVFF
TGTGCCAGCAGCTCAACCAGTGAAAGGGCATTGGTGTTTTTT
>TRBD2|NA|TRBJ2-5|TRBV28
CASRPGLAGLPQPRETQYF
TGTGCCAGCAGACCGGGACTAGCGGGATTGCCACAACCTCGAGAGACCCAGTACTTC
>NA|few|TRBJ1-1|TRBV30
CAWSRGIDTEAFF
TGTGCCTGGAGTCGGGGAATTGACACTGAAGCTTTCTTT
>NA|NA|TRBJ1-4|TRBV25-1
CASTPAGEVTNEKLFF
TGTGCCAGCACCCCGGCAGGGGAGGTAACTAATGAAAAACTGTTTTTT
>NA|NA|TRBJ1-6|TRBV30
CAWRGQSNNSPLHF
TGTGCCTGGAGGGGGCAGTCAAATAATTCACCCCTCCACTTT
>NA|NA|TRBJ2-2|TRBV6-1
CASSFIVGGGELFF
TGTGCCAGCAGTTTTATAGTGGGAGGCGGGGAGCTGTTTTTT
>NA|NA|TRBJ1-3|TRBV6-5
CASSGTGTSGNTIYF
TGTGCCAGCAGTGGAACAGGAACCTCTGGAAACACCATATATTTT
>TRBD1|few|TRBJ1-4|TRBV28
CASRAGGQDEKLFF
TGTGCCAGCAGAGCAGGGGGTCAGGATGAAAAACTGTTTTTT
>TRBD2|NA|TRBJ2-5|TRBV2
CASSELTSRETQYF
TGTGCCAGCAGTGAACTGACTAGCCGAGAGACCCAGTACTTC
>TRBD1|NA|TRBJ1-2|TRBV7-9
CASSFGDREVGGYTF
TGTGCCAGCAGCTTCGGAGACAGGGAGGTGGGTGGCTACACCTTC